Below are 9 T cell receptor beta chains sequenced from a single sample in a study of regulatory T cells in long-lasting Graves disease. With iRepertoire HTBI primers and Arm-PCR of CDR3 regions, TCR beta libraries were built. TCRdb re-analysed the multiplex PCR reads in MiXCR, keeping a single row per CDR3 protein. Of hundreds of thousands of distinct CDR3 sequences listed, about 16% were seen once; the top ten hold approximately 25%. As to time point: newly diagnosed GD, antithyroid drugs for less than 3 months. RNA from PBMCs was the source of the TCR library. These same data were also listed under a study on T cells in Graves' hyperthyroidism and ophthalmopathy.

The specimen was peripheral blood mononuclear cells (PBMCs), collected at new diagnosis, from a patient treated with antithyroid drugs. These receptors were collected from a woman aged 35-65 years with Graves disease.

This clonotype has only a few counts. This chain connects TRBV4-1 to TRBJ1-1; a weak D match, TRBD1 (5 bases). The CDR3 loop spans 13 amino acids. Trimming cost V 4 bases and J 4 bases, with 10 bases left between them. The germline CDR1 and CDR2 sequences are MGHRA and YSYEKL. The CDR3 nucleotides read TGCGCCAGCAGCCGGCCCGACAGCACTGAAGCTTTCTTT. This codes for CASSRPDSTEAFF.

V is TRBV6-1 and J is TRBJ1-5; D unresolved. CDR3 length: 16 residues. Trimming pared 10 bases from V and 3 bases from J, leaving 22 bases between. CDR1 MNHNS and CDR2 SASEGT come from the germline V gene. The CDR3 DNA reads as TGTGCCACCCGGGGAGCTACAGCTTCTTCCAATCAGCCCCAGCATTTT. Amino acids: CATRGATASSNQPQHF.

In this sample, this clonotype turned up many times. The chain joins TRBV11-2 to TRBJ2-1; TRBD2 might be the D (6 bases). The CDR3 loop spans 15 amino acids. Per the germline V gene, CDR1 is SGHAT and CDR2 is FQNNGV. V was shortened by 6 bases and J by 2 bases, with 14 bases between the two germline ends. The CDR3 coding sequence is TGTGCCAGCAGGATGGGACTGACCACCTACAATGAGCAGTTCTTC. It codes for CASRMGLTTYNEQFF.

This clonotype occurred many times. The V gene is TRBV27, the J gene TRBJ2-1; D assignment may be TRBD1 or TRBD2 (5 bases each). In germline, CDR1 is MNHEY, CDR2 SMNVEV (reference sequence). CDR3 length equals 13 residues. Trimming pared 3 bases from V and 7 bases from J, leaving 10 bases between. The CDR3 loop reads CASSFREGNEQFF. DNA of the CDR3: TGTGCCAGCAGTTTCCGAGAGGGGAATGAGCAGTTCTTC.

Remarks on this clonotype: Only one base separates this from a far larger clonotype, so it likely reflects a read error. Likely a read error: the CDR3 ends without its conserved phenylalanine or tryptophan. This rearrangement joins TRBV7-3 to TRBJ1-1; D gene uncertain. The CDR3 is made up of 14 amino acids. Germline V gene lookup returns CDR1 SGHTA and CDR2 FQGTGA. Trimming removed 2 bases at V and 1 base at J, with 8 bases between. CDR3 bases: TGTGCCAGCAGCTTATATGGGAGGAACACTGAAGCTTTCTCT. This sequence encodes CASSLYGRNTEAFS.

The table lists this clonotype with many counts. The chain combines TRBV6-2 or TRBV6-3 with TRBJ2-1; 12 bases agree with TRBD1. This CDR3 is built from 17 residues. Germline CDR1 is MNHEY and CDR2 is SVGEGT. Trimming took 2 bases from V and 7 from J; bases not matched to a gene: 9. CDR3 in amino acids: CASSYPRDRGRSNEQFF. The CDR3 DNA sequence: TGTGCCAGCAGTTACCCTAGGGACAGGGGGCGGTCGAATGAGCAGTTCTTC.

This clonotype was detected ten times or more. The chain combines TRBV2 with TRBJ2-7, with a weak D call TRBD2 (6 bases). CDR1 is SNHLY, CDR2 FYNNEI, per germline. V shed 7 bases and J shed 6 bases, with 13 bases lying between them. This CDR3 is 12 amino acids long. CDR3 nucleotide sequence: TGTGCCAGCACGACGGGGGTAGGCGAGCAGTACTTC. Its protein product is CASTTGVGEQYF.

About this clonotype: With a much larger clone just one base away, this may be a read error. In this CDR3 the conserved last residue, phenylalanine or tryptophan, is missing, so a read error is likely. The chain combines TRBV6-1 with TRBJ1-1; D perhaps matches TRBD1 (5 bases). This CDR3 spans 13 amino acids. CDR1 MNHNS and CDR2 SASEGT come from the germline V gene. The V gene lost 6 bases and the J gene lost 4 bases, with 12 bases spanning the gap. The DNA of the CDR3 is TGTGCCAGCAGCGCAGGGTACTCCACTGAAGCTTTCCTT. The encoded protein is CASSAGYSTEAFL.

A few counts support this clonotype. V is TRBV3-1 and J is TRBJ2-2; the match to TRBD2 covers 9 bases. The CDR3 has 19 residues. The trim removed 1 base at V and 0 bases at J, leaving 9 bases unmatched. The germline V gene encodes CDR1 LGHDT and CDR2 YNNKEL (reference sequence). Here the CDR3 DNA reads TGTGCCAGCAGCCAAGCCGGACTAGCGATGGGCCCGAACACCGGGGAGCTGTTTTTT. It codes for CASSQAGLAMGPNTGELFF.